The 18 T cell receptor beta chains below all came from one sample that was sequenced in a study of circulating and synovial CD4+ cells in juvenile arthritis. TCRdb's copy holds only in-frame clones and misses some; the assay was immunoSEQ multiplex PCR. This table has about 39,000 clones, roughly 94% appearing once. Sequenced input: CD4+ T cells from blood. These TCRs come from a human donor with juvenile idiopathic arthritis.

The rearrangement uses TRBV7-2 and TRBJ1-2; TRBD1 aligns across 9 bases. Germline loops: CDR1 SGHTA, CDR2 FQGNSA. J was trimmed by 4 bases and V by 4 bases; bases with no gene match: 7. The CDR3 is 15 amino acids. The CDR3 sequence: CASSSLDRGLYGYTF. CDR3 bases: TGTGCCAGCAGCTCCCTGGACAGGGGACTCTATGGCTACACCTTC. The full variable domain, in which reference TRBV7-2 and TRBJ1-2 provide the parts outside the CDR3, is GAGVSQSPSNKVTEKGKDVELRCDPISGHTALYWYRQSLGQGLEFLIYFQGNSAPDKSGLPSDRFSAERTGGSVSTLTIQRTQQEDSAVYLCASSSLDRGLYGYTFGSGTRLTVV.

The chain is built from TRBV7-8 and TRBJ2-7, with D possibly TRBD2 on 6 matching bases. The germline CDR1 and CDR2 sequences are SGHVS and FQNEAQ. There are 16 residues in the CDR3. V was cut by 6 bases and J by 0 bases, with 18 bases left in between. The CDR3 nucleotides read TGTGCCAGCAGGCGACGGGGCGGGGAGAGCTCCTACGAGCAGTACTTC. This gives the protein CASRRRGGESSYEQYF.

CDR3 amino acids: CASSPQPLNTEAFF. The CDR3 region has the DNA TGTGCCAGCAGCCCACAGCCTTTGAACACTGAAGCTTTCTTT. The genes are TRBV5-4 and TRBJ1-1; D is ambiguous. The V end was cut by 4 bases, the J end by 0 bases, with 10 bases between. The germline V gene has CDR1 SGHNT and CDR2 YYREEE (reference sequence). The CDR3 covers 14 residues.

The chain has TRBV23-1 and TRBJ2-2; 9 positions agree with TRBD2. TRBV23-1 is an open reading frame, and its role is uncertain. Trimming took 8 bases from V and 4 from J; bases not matched to a gene: 8. CDR3 length: 15 residues. The CDR3: CASGFCGGVTGELFF. The CDR3 DNA is TGCGCCAGCGGTTTCTGCGGGGGGGTCACCGGGGAGCTGTTTTTT.

This chain uses TRBV5-1 with TRBJ2-7; 7 bases are shared with TRBD1. This CDR3 comprises 14 residues. Unmatched junction bases numbered 8, after V lost 1 base and J lost 7 bases. Germline V lookup: CDR1 SGHRS, CDR2 YFSETQ. CDR3 residues: CASSLWTGQGEQYF. The CDR3 DNA reads TGCGCCAGCAGCTTGTGGACAGGCCAGGGGGAGCAGTACTTC.

The V gene is TRBV9, the J gene TRBJ2-2; 11 nucleotides line up with TRBD2. This CDR3 region has 16 residues. Looked up from germline, CDR1 is SGDLS and CDR2 is YYNGEE. V lost 4 bases and J lost 8; bases outside the gene matches: 10. The CDR3 DNA sequence: TGTGCCAGCAGCTCCCGACTAGCGGGGAAGGCGGGGGAGCTGTTTTTT. Its protein is CASSSRLAGKAGELFF.

The gene calls are TRBV7-2 and TRBJ1-1; a possible D gene is TRBD1 (5 bases). CDR1 and CDR2 (germline): SGHTA, FQGNSA. V lost 6 bases to trimming and J lost 2 bases, with 13 bases between them. CDR3 length equals 14 residues. Written as DNA, the CDR3 is TGTGCCAGCAGACCGGACACGGAAAACACTGAAGCTTTCTTT. This encodes CASRPDTENTEAFF.

This chain connects TRBV19 to TRBJ2-7; 7 bases agree with TRBD1. CDR1 and CDR2 from the germline V gene are LNHDA and SQIVND (reference sequence). This CDR3 contains 15 residues. The ends lost 5 bases at V and 3 bases at J; junction bases unmatched: 10. CDR3 sequence: CASSPRTGAYYEQYF. The CDR3 DNA sequence: TGTGCCAGTAGTCCTAGGACAGGAGCCTACTACGAGCAGTACTTC.

This CDR3 is CASSLEPGASRETQYF. The CDR3, as DNA: TGTGCCAGCAGCTTGGAGCCAGGGGCCTCGAGGGAGACCCAGTACTTC. This rearrangement joins TRBV5-4 to TRBJ2-5; D possibly corresponds to TRBD1 (6 bases). In germline, CDR1 is SGHNT, CDR2 YYREEE (reference sequence). The CDR3 covers 16 residues. Trimming took 0 bases from V and 5 from J, leaving 17 bases between them.

This chain uses TRBV5-1 with TRBJ2-5; 10 bases agree with TRBD1. This CDR3 is built from 15 residues. In germline, CDR1 is SGHRS, CDR2 YFSETQ. With V trimmed by 4 bases and J by 6 bases, 9 bases remained unmatched. The CDR3 is CASSLIDRGRKTQYF. The CDR3 bases are TGCGCCAGCAGCCTTATCGACAGGGGGCGAAAGACCCAGTACTTC.

The V and J genes are TRBV27 and TRBJ2-2; D perhaps matches TRBD2 (7 bases). The CDR3 has 19 residues. Per germline, CDR1 MNHEY and CDR2 SMNVEV (reference sequence). Trimming pared 1 base from V and 4 bases from J, leaving 22 bases between. The CDR3 sequence is CASSLLGYGGGAGTGELFF. CDR3 in DNA: TGTGCCAGCAGTTTATTAGGTTACGGTGGGGGGGCAGGCACCGGGGAGCTGTTTTTT.

The DNA for the CDR3 is TGCAGCGTTGAAGGATGGGGGGAGGGGAACTATGGCTACACCTTC. Protein: CSVEGWGEGNYGYTF. This chain links TRBV29-1 with TRBJ1-2, with D maybe TRBD1 (5 bases). CDR1 SQVTM and CDR2 ANQGSEA come from the germline V gene. This CDR3 contains 15 residues. V lost 1 base and J 2 bases, leaving 14 bases between the germline ends.

The chain employs TRBV9 and TRBJ1-2; 9 bases are shared with TRBD1. There are 14 residues in the CDR3. Trimming removed 3 bases from V and 5 bases from J; junction bases left unmatched: 5. Germline V gene lookup returns CDR1 SGDLS and CDR2 YYNGEE. The CDR3 spells CASSGAGQGYGYTF. CDR3 nucleotide sequence: TGTGCCAGCAGCGGTGCGGGACAGGGATATGGCTACACCTTC.

This clone was seen once. The chain links TRBV4-2 to TRBJ2-1; D is unresolved. There are 15 residues in the CDR3. V lost 2 bases and J lost 2, with 10 bases in between. CDR1 LGHNA and CDR2 YNFKEQ come from the germline V gene. For the CDR3, the DNA is TGTGCCAGCAGCCAATTGCAGGAACCCTACAATGAGCAGTTCTTC. Amino acid sequence: CASSQLQEPYNEQFF.

The chain combines TRBV27 with TRBJ2-2; perhaps TRBD1 as D (5 bases). Trimming shortened V by 3 bases and J by 4 bases, and 15 bases separated the two germline ends. The CDR3 is 16 amino acids. Germline loops: CDR1 MNHEY, CDR2 SMNVEV (reference sequence). The CDR3 sequence: CASSFVVGPGTGELFF. The CDR3, as DNA: TGTGCCAGCAGTTTTGTTGTGGGGCCCGGCACCGGGGAGCTGTTTTTT.

This CDR3 is CASSSRGTASGNTIYF. The CDR3 DNA reads TGTGCCAGCAGTTCCCGGGGGACAGCCTCTGGAAACACCATATATTTT. The rearrangement links TRBV27 to TRBJ1-3, with 7 bases lining up with TRBD1. Germline-derived CDR1 and CDR2 are MNHEY and SMNVEV (reference sequence). The CDR3 spans 16 residues. J gave up 0 bases and V 4 bases, and 6 bases lay outside the gene matches.

V gene TRBV7-9 combines with J gene TRBJ2-5, with 7 bases matching TRBD2. The end of the DNA is better explained by TRBJ2-7, so the J call may be wrong. CDR1 and CDR2 (germline): SEHNR, FQNEAQ (reference sequence). CDR3 length equals 14 residues. This chain's CDR3 is CASSLSGASYEQYF. DNA of the CDR3: TGTGCCAGCAGCTTAAGCGGGGCCTCCTACGAGCAGTACTTC.

The table lists this clone with a count of one. The chain has TRBV7-2 and TRBJ2-7; tentative D call: TRBD2 (6 bases). CDR1 SGHTA and CDR2 FQGNSA come from the germline V gene. Between the trimmed V and J ends, which lost 2 bases and 6 bases, there was a span of 20 bases. The CDR3 spans 16 residues. The CDR3 nucleotides are TGTGCCAGCAGCTTATTTCTGGTCCGGAATAGCGGCGAGCAGTACTTC. Encoded protein: CASSLFLVRNSGEQYF.